What follows is one TCR beta chain and its context. Since the CDR3 does not end with the conserved phenylalanine or tryptophan, this likely comes from a read error. Because the CDR3's place on the DNA is in doubt, the DNA is left out and the CDR3 is given as listed by TCRdb. The CDR3 spans 17 amino acids, including both terminal residues. CDR1 and CDR2 (germline): SQVTM, ANQGSEA. MiXCR, applied by TCRdb to the multiplex PCR reads, yields one record per CDR3 protein. The data contain about 140,000 distinct CDR3 sequences, 30% to 35% of them singletons. The sample is drawn from a study of breast tumors, draining lymph nodes, adjacent tissues. Axillary draining lymph nodes of breast cancer patients supplied the node samples.

This TCR derives from a female donor with breast cancer. Some clones in this sample may be carry-over from other donors' samples. Sequenced: axillary lymph node tissue. The chain has TRBV29-1 and TRBJ1-2; TRBD1 is the table's D call and was not checked against the DNA. The CDR3 loop reads CSAAPETGTGELWLHHI.